What follows are 19 T cell receptor beta chains derived from one specimen sequenced in a study of blood T cell repertoires in COVID-19. Profiling relied on immunoSEQ multiplex PCR, and the TCRdb table lists in-frame clones only, not all of them. The sample holds about 72,000 clones, 85% to 90% seen once. Material for sequencing was peripheral blood. These receptors were obtained from a man between 65 and 85 years old with active or convalescent COVID-19.

The gene calls are TRBV28 and TRBJ1-5; unclear D gene. CDR1 is MDHEN, CDR2 SYDVKM, per germline. The V gene lost 1 base and the J gene lost 2 bases, with 9 bases spanning the gap. The CDR3 covers 15 residues. The CDR3 spells CASSLLSPGNQPQHF. In DNA form, the CDR3 reads TGTGCCAGCAGTTTATTGTCCCCGGGCAATCAGCCCCAGCATTTT.

This clone was detected a few times. CDR3: CASTKSRGYEQYF. The CDR3 coding sequence is TGTGCCAGCACCAAGAGTCGGGGCTACGAGCAGTACTTC. The V call is TRBV6-5, the J call TRBJ2-7; possibly TRBD2 for D (5 bases). This CDR3 comprises 13 residues. Germline V gene data show CDR1 as MNHEY and CDR2 as SVGAGI. The V end was cut by 7 bases, the J end by 3 bases, with 13 bases between.

V usage is TRBV14 and J usage is TRBJ2-1, with D maybe TRBD2 (6 bases). The CDR3 totals 15 residues. Germline lookup yields CDR1 SGHDN and CDR2 FVKESK. Trimming shortened V by 4 bases and J by 1 base, and 11 bases separated the two germline ends. The CDR3 loop reads CASSLRDWSYNEQFF. DNA for the CDR3: TGTGCCAGCAGCCTCCGGGACTGGTCCTACAATGAGCAGTTCTTC.

The chain recombines TRBV19 with TRBJ1-5; TRBD1 is a possible D gene (5 bases). Germline-derived CDR1 and CDR2 are LNHDA and SQIVND (reference sequence). The CDR3 consists of 12 residues. Trimming took off 4 bases at V and 7 bases at J, with 8 bases between the two ends. The DNA for the CDR3 is TGTGCCAGTAGTACAGGGTACCAGCCCCAGCATTTT. It encodes CASSTGYQPQHF.

This clone was recorded once. The gene calls are TRBV5-1 and TRBJ2-6; no reliable D call. Germline V gene data show CDR1 as SGHRS and CDR2 as YFSETQ. V lost 0 bases and J lost 1, with 8 bases in between. The CDR3 is 16 amino acids. The CDR3 loop reads CASSLGRRSGANVLTF. Here the CDR3 DNA reads TGCGCCAGCAGCTTGGGGCGGCGTTCTGGGGCCAACGTCCTGACTTTC.

CDR3 DNA: TGTGCCAGTAGTATAGGGCCTAGCGGAAATGGGGAGACCCAGTACTTC. This gives the protein CASSIGPSGNGETQYF. The chain combines TRBV19 with TRBJ2-5; TRBD2 matches 7 bases. There are 16 residues in the CDR3. V dropped 1 base and J dropped 5; count of bases not matched to a gene: 10. The germline V gene encodes CDR1 LNHDA and CDR2 SQIVND (reference sequence).

This chain links TRBV5-5 with TRBJ2-3; D is unclear. This CDR3 comprises 14 residues. Germline V lookup: CDR1 SGHKS, CDR2 YYEKEE (reference sequence). With 0 bases removed from V and 2 bases from J, the gap between germline ends came to 7 bases. The CDR3 DNA reads as TGTGCCAGCAGCTTGGAACAGAACACAGATACGCAGTATTTT. Translating gives CASSLEQNTDTQYF.

The V and J genes are TRBV28 and TRBJ2-3; 9 bases map to TRBD2. V shed 7 bases and J 6 bases; nucleotides not matched to a gene: 11. CDR1 and CDR2 from the germline V gene are MDHEN and SYDVKM. This CDR3 is built from 15 residues. This CDR3 is CASTLAPGLADTQYF. The CDR3 coding sequence is TGTGCCAGCACCTTGGCCCCCGGACTAGCGGATACGCAGTATTTT.

This chain's CDR3 is CASSRASGTTYEQYF. The CDR3 bases are TGTGCCAGTAGTAGGGCTAGCGGGACGACCTACGAGCAGTACTTC. The rearrangement joins TRBV19 to TRBJ2-7; 9 positions agree with TRBD2. V was clipped by 4 bases and J by 2 bases; unmatched bases: 6. The CDR3 spans 15 residues. Germline V gene data show CDR1 as LNHDA and CDR2 as SQIVND (reference sequence).

CDR3 in amino acids: CASSDNAANYGYTF. CDR3 nucleotides: TGTGCCAGCAGTGATAACGCGGCTAACTATGGCTACACCTTC. The chain links TRBV2 to TRBJ1-2; no clear D. This CDR3 spans 14 amino acids. The V and J ends lost 3 bases and 0 bases respectively, with 8 bases between them. The germline V gene has CDR1 SNHLY and CDR2 FYNNEI.

V gene TRBV28 combines with J gene TRBJ2-7; possibly TRBD2 for D (5 bases). The CDR3 is made up of 14 amino acids. Germline lookup yields CDR1 MDHEN and CDR2 SYDVKM. V was shortened by 2 bases and J by 7 bases, with 15 bases between the two germline ends. CDR3 sequence (DNA): TGTGCCAGCAGTTTAGGGCCGGTTTCGGGGGAGCAGTACTTC. It encodes CASSLGPVSGEQYF.

V usage is TRBV28 and J usage is TRBJ1-5; TRBD1 might be the D (6 bases). The CDR3 consists of 15 residues. Germline V CDR1 and CDR2: MDHEN, SYDVKM. V was cut by 5 bases and J by 2 bases, with 13 bases left in between. The DNA of the CDR3 is TGTGCCAGCAGTCCGACAGGACTTCGCAATCAGCCCCAGCATTTT. Protein product: CASSPTGLRNQPQHF.

The J gene is TRBJ2-2, the V gene TRBV3-1 (or the pseudogene TRBV3-2); TRBD2 agrees at 12 bases. The germline V gene encodes CDR1 LGHDT and CDR2 YNNKEL (reference sequence). J was trimmed by 10 bases and V by 4 bases; bases with no gene match: 7. The CDR3 is made up of 15 amino acids. The CDR3 spells CASSPPSGRAEELFF. As DNA, the CDR3 is TGTGCCAGCAGCCCACCTAGCGGGAGGGCCGAGGAGCTGTTTTTT.

This clone is a singleton in its sample. The chain recombines TRBV5-5 with TRBJ2-7, with 7 bases aligning to TRBD2. Germline-derived CDR1 and CDR2 are SGHKS and YYEKEE (reference sequence). J was trimmed by 1 base and V by 5 bases; bases with no gene match: 3. The CDR3 loop spans 13 amino acids. The chain's CDR3 is CASSWRESYEQYF. CDR3 bases: TGTGCCAGCAGTTGGCGGGAGTCCTACGAGCAGTACTTC.

The chain links TRBV19 to TRBJ1-6; 10 nucleotides align to TRBD1. This CDR3 comprises 15 residues. CDR1 and CDR2 (germline): LNHDA, SQIVND (reference sequence). The V gene end was trimmed by 5 bases and the J gene end by 7 bases; junction bases not matched to a gene: 5. CDR3 sequence reads: CASSPRDRGNSPLHF. For the CDR3, the DNA is TGTGCCAGTAGTCCCCGGGACAGGGGCAATTCACCCCTCCACTTT.

V gene TRBV5-1 combines with J gene TRBJ1-2; D unclear. Germline CDR1 SGHRS, CDR2 YFSETQ. Trimming shortened V by 0 bases and J by 0 bases, and 6 bases separated the two germline ends. This CDR3 is 14 amino acids long. CDR3 coding DNA: TGCGCCAGCAGCTTGGCCGGGACTAACTATGGCTACACCTTC. Translation: CASSLAGTNYGYTF.

The CDR3 DNA reads as TGCGCCAGCAGCCCACCGACAGGGTTCTACGAGCAGTACTTC. This translates into CASSPPTGFYEQYF. This chain connects TRBV5-1 to TRBJ2-7; the match to TRBD1 covers 7 bases. Losses at the gene ends were 4 bases for V and 3 bases for J; bases not matched to a gene: 7. This CDR3 contains 14 residues. CDR1 SGHRS and CDR2 YFSETQ come from the germline V gene.

The rearrangement uses TRBV18 and TRBJ2-7, with D perhaps TRBD2 (6 bases). Deletions cut 2 bases from V and 1 base from J, with 12 bases between. CDR3 length: 15 amino acids. CDR1 KGHSH and CDR2 LQKENI come from the germline V gene. Written as DNA, the CDR3 is TGTGCCAGCTCACCATTGGGGGGAAGATCCTACGAGCAGTACTTC. Translating gives CASSPLGGRSYEQYF.

This clone was seen more than once but under ten times. The chain has TRBV4-2 and TRBJ2-7; a weak D match, TRBD2 (6 bases). The CDR3 runs to 14 residues. Trimming took off 5 bases at V and 2 bases at J, with 13 bases between the two ends. Looked up from germline, CDR1 is LGHNA and CDR2 is YNFKEQ. The CDR3 is CASSESGRPYEQYF. The DNA of the CDR3 is TGTGCCAGCAGCGAAAGCGGGCGGCCCTACGAGCAGTACTTC.